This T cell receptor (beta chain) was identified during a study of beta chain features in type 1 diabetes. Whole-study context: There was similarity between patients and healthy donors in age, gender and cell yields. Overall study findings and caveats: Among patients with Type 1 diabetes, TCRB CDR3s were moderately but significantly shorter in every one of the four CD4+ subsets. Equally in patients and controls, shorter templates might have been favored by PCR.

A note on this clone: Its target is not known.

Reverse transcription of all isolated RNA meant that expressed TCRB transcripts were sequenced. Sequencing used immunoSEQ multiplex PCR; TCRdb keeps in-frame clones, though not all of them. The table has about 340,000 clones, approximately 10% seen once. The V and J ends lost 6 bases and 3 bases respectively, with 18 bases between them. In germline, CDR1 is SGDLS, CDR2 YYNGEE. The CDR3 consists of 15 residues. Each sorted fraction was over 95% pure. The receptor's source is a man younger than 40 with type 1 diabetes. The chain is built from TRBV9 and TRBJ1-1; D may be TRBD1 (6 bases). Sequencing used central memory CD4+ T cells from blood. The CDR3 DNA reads TGTGCCAGCACCCCCGGACGGGGGGCTGACACTGAAGCTTTCTTT. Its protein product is CASTPGRGADTEAFF.